The clone carrying this T cell receptor (beta chain) was detected once. Its cognate antigen is unknown. The entry originates in a study of OX40 agonist ivuxolimab in advanced cancers. Findings and limits, study-wide: In the 0.1 to 3.0 mg/kg range, CD4+ and CD8+ blood T cells had expanded clonally by week 6.

Assay: immunoSEQ multiplex PCR; the TCRdb copy retains only in-frame clones and omits some. The sample yields some 60,000 clones, roughly 86% seen once. Blood was sampled at baseline, cycle 4 day 1, and cycle 7 day 1. V lost 2 bases and J 11 bases, leaving 18 bases between the germline ends. This CDR3 spans 14 amino acids. Germline CDR1 reads KGHSH; CDR2 reads LQKENI. Source: CD4+ or CD8+ T cells sorted from blood, taken in a trial of the OX40 agonist ivuxolimab. V and J are TRBV18 and TRBJ1-1, with a weak D call TRBD1 (6 bases). The sequence came from an adult with an advanced solid tumor such as melanoma, head and neck, liver or kidney cancer. DNA of the CDR3: TGTGCCAGCTCACCAAATGCAGGGGCAAACACGGCTTTCTTT. This sequence encodes CASSPNAGANTAFF.